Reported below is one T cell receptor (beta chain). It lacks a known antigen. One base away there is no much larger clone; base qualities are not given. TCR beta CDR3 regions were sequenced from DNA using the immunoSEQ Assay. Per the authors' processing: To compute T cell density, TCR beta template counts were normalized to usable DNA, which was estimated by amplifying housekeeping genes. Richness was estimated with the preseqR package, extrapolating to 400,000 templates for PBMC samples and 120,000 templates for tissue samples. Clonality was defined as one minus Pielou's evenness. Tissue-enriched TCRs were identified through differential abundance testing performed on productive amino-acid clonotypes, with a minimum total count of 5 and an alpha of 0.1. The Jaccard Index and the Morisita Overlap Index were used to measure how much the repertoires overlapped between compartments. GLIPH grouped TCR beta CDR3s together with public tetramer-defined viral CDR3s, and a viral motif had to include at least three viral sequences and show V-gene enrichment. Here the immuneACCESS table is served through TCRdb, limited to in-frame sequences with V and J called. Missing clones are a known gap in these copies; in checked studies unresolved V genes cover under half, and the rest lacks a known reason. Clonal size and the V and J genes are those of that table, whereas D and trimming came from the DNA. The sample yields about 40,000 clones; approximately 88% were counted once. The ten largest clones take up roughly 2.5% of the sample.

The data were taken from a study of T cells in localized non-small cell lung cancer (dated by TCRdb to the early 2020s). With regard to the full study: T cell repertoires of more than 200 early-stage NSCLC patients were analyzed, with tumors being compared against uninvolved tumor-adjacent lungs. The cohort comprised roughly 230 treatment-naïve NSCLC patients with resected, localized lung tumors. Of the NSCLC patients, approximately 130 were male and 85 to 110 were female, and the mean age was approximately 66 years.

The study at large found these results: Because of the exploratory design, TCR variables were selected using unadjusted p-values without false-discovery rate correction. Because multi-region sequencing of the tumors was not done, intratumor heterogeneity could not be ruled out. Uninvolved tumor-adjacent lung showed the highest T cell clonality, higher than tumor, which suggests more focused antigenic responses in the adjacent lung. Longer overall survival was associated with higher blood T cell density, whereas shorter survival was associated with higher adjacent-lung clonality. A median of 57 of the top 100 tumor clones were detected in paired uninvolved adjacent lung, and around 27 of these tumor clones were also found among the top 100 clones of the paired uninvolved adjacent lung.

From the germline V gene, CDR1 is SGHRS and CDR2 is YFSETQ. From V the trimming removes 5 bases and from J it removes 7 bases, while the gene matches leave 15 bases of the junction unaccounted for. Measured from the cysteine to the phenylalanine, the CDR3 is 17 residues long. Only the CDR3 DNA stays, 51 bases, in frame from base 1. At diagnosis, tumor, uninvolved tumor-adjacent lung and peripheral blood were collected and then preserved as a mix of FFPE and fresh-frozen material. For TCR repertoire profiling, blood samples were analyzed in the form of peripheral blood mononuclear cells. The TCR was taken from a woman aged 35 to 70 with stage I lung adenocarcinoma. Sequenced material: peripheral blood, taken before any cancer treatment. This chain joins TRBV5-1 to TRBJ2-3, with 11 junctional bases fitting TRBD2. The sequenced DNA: TGCGCCAGCAGTTGGATCGAGACTAGCGGGGCCCTGCATACGCAGTATTTT. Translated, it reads CASSWIETSGALHTQYF.